This TCR beta chain was sequenced in a study of metastatic and nonmetastatic thyroid tumors (TCRdb year 2020). Some background on the complete study: The researchers compared repertoires between peripheral blood samples and tumor or nodule tissue samples from patients with malignant or benign thyroid disease. Study-level results and caveats: In both blood and tumor samples, malignant tumors were reported to have significantly higher TCR beta diversity than benign nodules.

Trimming removed 4 bases from V and 6 bases from J, leaving 10 bases between the germline ends. The CDR3 contains 13 residues, cysteine and phenylalanine counted. Of the read, only the CDR3 DNA is kept; its 39 bases are in frame from base 1. CDR1 is given as SNHLY and CDR2 as FYNNEI, both from the germline V gene. The library relied on PCR. The run used an Illumina HiSeq 4000. The TCR beta-chain CDR3 region of each patient was profiled by high-throughput sequencing. The original methods were these. Drawing on CDR3 differences between clinicopathological groups, the researchers built a classifier meant to tell apart patients with distant-metastatic papillary thyroid cancer. The Shannon index was used to measure repertoire diversity, and the Morisita-Horn index was used to measure how similar tumor and blood repertoires were. TCRdb trimmed public reads at Q25 via fastp, called clones via MiXCR and kept in-frame beta chains. TCRdb's processing, not the study's, gives the V and J calls here. The table for this sample lists around 26,000 clones; roughly a fifth of them were counted only once. The ten top clones hold 6% to 9.5% of the sample.

By its share of the sample, this clone is medium-sized (0.01 to 0.1%). The antigen it binds to is not known. No much larger clone is present one base from it, and per-base qualities are unavailable. No treatment had been received by any patient before thyroid surgery. Patient clinical samples collected from about 2011 to 2018 were retrospectively analysed using T-cell receptor beta sequencing. This TCR was recovered from a female donor with papillary thyroid cancer or a benign thyroid nodule (not recorded which). Some clones in this sample may be carry-over from other donors' samples. This chain is built from TRBV2 and TRBJ2-1; a tentative D call is TRBD2 (6 bases match). The sample comprised blood. The CDR3 corresponds to CASSGDFLNEQFF. The DNA reads TGTGCCAGCAGTGGGGACTTCCTCAATGAGCAGTTCTTC.